The entry that follows covers one TCR beta chain sequence. The antigen remains undetermined. The CDR3 is made up of 11 amino acids. CDR1 and CDR2 from the germline V gene are DFQATT and SNEGSKA (reference sequence). The V end lost 4 bases, the J end lost 7 bases, and 9 bases lay between the germline ends. These data are taken from a study of CD8 T cells in ankylosing spondylitis. Broader study findings: A TCR beta motif made of under 10 highly homologous variants seemed typical of ankylosing spondylitis blood. Disease-associated clones were reportedly significantly overrepresented in matched ankylosing spondylitis synovial fluid. In peripheral blood, disease-linked CD8+ clones occurred at relatively low frequencies.

One entry per CDR3 protein, called by TCRdb with MiXCR from the 5' RACE reads. The sample carries 350,000 to 450,000 distinct CDR3 sequences, about 24% recorded once. The TCR was taken from a male donor with ankylosing spondylitis. The chain joins TRBV20-1 to TRBJ2-3; D uncertain. What was sequenced was blood, either unsorted or a sorted T cell fraction (not recorded which). The CDR3 DNA is TGCAGTGCTAATGGCCTCAATACGCAGTATTTT. Amino acids: CSANGLNTQYF.